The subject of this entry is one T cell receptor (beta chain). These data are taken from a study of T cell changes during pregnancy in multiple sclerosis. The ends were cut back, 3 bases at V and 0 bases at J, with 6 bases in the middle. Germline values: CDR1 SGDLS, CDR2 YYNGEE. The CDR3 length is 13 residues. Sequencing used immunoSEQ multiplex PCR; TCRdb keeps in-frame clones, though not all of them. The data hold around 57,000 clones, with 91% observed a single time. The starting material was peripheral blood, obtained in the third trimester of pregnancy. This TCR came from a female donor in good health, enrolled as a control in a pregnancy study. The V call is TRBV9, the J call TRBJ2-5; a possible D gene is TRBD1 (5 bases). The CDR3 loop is CASSATDQETQYF. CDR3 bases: TGTGCCAGCAGCGCGACAGACCAAGAGACCCAGTACTTC. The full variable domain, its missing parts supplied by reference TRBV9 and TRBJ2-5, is DSGVTQTPKHLITATGQRVTLRCSPRSGDLSVYWYQQSLDQGLQFLIQYYNGEERAKGNILERFSAQQFPDLHSELNLSSLELGDSALYFCASSATDQETQYFGPGTRLLVL.